This T cell receptor (beta chain) is drawn from a study of blood T cell repertoires in COVID-19. About the research overall: Acute and convalescent COVID-19 samples came from the United States, Italy and Spain. T cells, B-cell-depleted T cells, or PBMCs provided the cDNA or gDNA that served as material.

In the original analysis: Using reference gene primer amplification, nucleated cell counts were estimated. Method: immunoSEQ multiplex PCR; TCRdb's copy keeps in-frame clones and lacks some. That table gives V, J and clone size, and the DNA gave D and trimming. Of roughly 35,000 clones listed, about nine tenths are singletons. The germline V gene encodes CDR1 MNHEY and CDR2 SVGAGI. The CDR3 is 14 amino acids. The ends were cut back, 5 bases at V and 6 bases at J, with 13 bases in the middle. The rearrangement uses TRBV6-5 and TRBJ1-4, with D possibly TRBD1 on 6 matching bases. The receptor's source is a man aged 70-80 years with acute or convalescent COVID-19. Sequenced: peripheral blood. The CDR3 here is CASSTGTYDEKLFF. The CDR3 DNA sequence: TGTGCCAGCAGTACCGGGACATATGATGAAAAACTGTTTTTT.